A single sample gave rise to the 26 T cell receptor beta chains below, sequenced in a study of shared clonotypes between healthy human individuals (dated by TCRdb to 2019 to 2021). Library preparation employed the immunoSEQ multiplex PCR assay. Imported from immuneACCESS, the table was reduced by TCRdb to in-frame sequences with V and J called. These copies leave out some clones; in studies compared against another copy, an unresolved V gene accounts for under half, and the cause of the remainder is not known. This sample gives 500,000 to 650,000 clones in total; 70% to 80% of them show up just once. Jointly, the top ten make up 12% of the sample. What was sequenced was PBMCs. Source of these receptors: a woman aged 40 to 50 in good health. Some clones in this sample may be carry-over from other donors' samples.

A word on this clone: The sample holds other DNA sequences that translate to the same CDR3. The DNA for the CDR3 is TGTGCCAGCACGAGACAGACCGGGGAGCTGTTTTTT. Its translation is CASTRQTGELFF. V and J are TRBV2 and TRBJ2-2, with D perhaps TRBD1 (5 bases). Per germline, CDR1 SNHLY and CDR2 FYNNEI. V lost 7 bases and J 5 bases, leaving 8 bases between the germline ends. This CDR3 has 12 residues.

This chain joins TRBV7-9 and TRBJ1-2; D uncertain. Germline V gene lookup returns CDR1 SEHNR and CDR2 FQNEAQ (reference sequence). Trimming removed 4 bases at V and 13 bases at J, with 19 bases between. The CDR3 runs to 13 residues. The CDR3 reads CASSYLGTSACTF. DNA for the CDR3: TGTGCCAGCAGCTACCTAGGCACCTCCGCGTGCACCTTC. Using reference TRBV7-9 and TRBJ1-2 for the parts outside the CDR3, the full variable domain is DTGVSQNPRHKITKRGQNVTFRCDPISEHNRLYWYRQTLGQGPEFLTYFQNEAQLEKSRLLSDRFSAERPKGSFSTLEIQRTEQGDSAMYLCASSYLGTSACTFGSGTRLTVV.

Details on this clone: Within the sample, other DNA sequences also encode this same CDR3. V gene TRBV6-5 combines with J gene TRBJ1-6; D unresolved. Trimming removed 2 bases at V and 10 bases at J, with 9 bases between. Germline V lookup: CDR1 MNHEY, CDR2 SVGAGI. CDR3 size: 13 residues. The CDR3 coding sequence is TGTGCCAGCAGTTACGGACCTCTGTCACCCCTCCACTTT. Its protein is CASSYGPLSPLHF.

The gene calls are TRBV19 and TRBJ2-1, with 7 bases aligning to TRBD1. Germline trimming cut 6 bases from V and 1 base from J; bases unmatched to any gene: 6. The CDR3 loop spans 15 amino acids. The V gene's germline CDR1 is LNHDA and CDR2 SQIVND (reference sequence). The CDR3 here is CASSAPGQSYNEQFF. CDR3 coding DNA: TGTGCCAGTAGCGCTCCGGGACAGTCCTACAATGAGCAGTTCTTC.

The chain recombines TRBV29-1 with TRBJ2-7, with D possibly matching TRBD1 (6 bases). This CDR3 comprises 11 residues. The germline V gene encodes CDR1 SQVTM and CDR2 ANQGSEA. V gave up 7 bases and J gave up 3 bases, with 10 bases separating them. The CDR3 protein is CSATGNYEQYF. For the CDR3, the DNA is TGCAGCGCTACAGGGAACTACGAGCAGTACTTC.

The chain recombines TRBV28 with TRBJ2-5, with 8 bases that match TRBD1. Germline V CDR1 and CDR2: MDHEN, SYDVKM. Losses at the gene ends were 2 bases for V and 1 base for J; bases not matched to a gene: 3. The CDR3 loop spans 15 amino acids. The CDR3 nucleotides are TGTGCCAGCAGTTTAAGCACAGGGGGCCAAGAGACCCAGTACTTC. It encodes CASSLSTGGQETQYF.

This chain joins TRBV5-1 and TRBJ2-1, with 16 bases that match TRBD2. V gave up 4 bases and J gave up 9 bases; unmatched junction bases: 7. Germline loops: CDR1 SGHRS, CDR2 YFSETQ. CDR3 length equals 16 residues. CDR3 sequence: CASSHGTSGREGEQFF. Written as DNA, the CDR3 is TGCGCCAGCAGCCACGGGACTAGCGGGAGGGAGGGTGAGCAGTTCTTC. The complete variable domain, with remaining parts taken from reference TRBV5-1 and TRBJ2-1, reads KAGVTQTPRYLIKTRGQQVTLSCSPISGHRSVSWYQQTPGQGLQFLFEYFSETQRNKGNFPGRFSGRQFSNSRSEMNVSTLELGDSALYLCASSHGTSGREGEQFFGPGTRLTVL.

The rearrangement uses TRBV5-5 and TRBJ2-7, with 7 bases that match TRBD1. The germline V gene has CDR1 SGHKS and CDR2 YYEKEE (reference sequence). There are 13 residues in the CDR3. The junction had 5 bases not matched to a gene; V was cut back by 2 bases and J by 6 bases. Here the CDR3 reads CASSLRGGIEQYF. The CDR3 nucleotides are TGTGCCAGCAGCTTAAGAGGGGGCATCGAGCAGTACTTC.

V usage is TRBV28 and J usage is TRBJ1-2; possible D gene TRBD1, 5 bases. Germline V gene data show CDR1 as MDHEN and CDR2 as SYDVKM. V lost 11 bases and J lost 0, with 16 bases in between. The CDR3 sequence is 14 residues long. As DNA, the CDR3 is TGTGCCTGTATGGGGCACCCCGCTAACTATGGCTACACCTTC. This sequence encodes CACMGHPANYGYTF.

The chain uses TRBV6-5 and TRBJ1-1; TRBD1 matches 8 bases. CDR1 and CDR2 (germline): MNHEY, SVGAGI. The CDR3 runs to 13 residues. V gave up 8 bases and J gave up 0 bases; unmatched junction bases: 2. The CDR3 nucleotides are TGTGCCAGCGGACAGGGATTGAACACTGAAGCTTTCTTT. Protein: CASGQGLNTEAFF.

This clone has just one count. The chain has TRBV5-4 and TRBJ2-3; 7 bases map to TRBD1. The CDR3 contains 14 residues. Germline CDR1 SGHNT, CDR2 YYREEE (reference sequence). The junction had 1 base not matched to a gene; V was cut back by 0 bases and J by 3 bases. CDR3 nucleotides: TGTGCCAGCAGCTTGGAGACAGGGACAGATACGCAGTATTTT. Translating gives CASSLETGTDTQYF.

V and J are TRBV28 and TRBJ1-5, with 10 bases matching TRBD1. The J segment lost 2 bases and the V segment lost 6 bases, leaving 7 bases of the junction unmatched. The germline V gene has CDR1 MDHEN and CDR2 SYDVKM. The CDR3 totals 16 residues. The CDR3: CASRNDRGQGNQPQHF. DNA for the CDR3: TGTGCCAGCAGGAATGACAGGGGGCAAGGCAATCAGCCCCAGCATTTT.

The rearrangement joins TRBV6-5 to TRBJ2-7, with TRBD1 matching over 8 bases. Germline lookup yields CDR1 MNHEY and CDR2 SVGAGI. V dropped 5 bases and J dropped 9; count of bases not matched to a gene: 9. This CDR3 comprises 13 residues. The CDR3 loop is CASSVRTGPGQYF. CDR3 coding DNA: TGTGCCAGCAGTGTTCGGACAGGGCCTGGGCAGTACTTC.

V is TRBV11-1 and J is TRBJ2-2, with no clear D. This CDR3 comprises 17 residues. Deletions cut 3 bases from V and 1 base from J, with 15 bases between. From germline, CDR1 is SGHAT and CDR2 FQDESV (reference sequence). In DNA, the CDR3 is TGTGCCAGCAGCTTGGGCAGGCCCCGCCTGAACACCGGGGAGCTGTTTTTT. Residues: CASSLGRPRLNTGELFF.

In nucleotides, the CDR3 is TGCGCCAGCAGTTACGGGACAGGGGACACCGGGGAGCTGTTTTTT. Translating gives CASSYGTGDTGELFF. V gene TRBV5-1 combines with J gene TRBJ2-2; 10 bases map to TRBD1. Unmatched junction bases numbered 4, after V lost 5 bases and J lost 3 bases. The CDR3 totals 15 residues. Germline V CDR1 and CDR2: SGHRS, YFSETQ.

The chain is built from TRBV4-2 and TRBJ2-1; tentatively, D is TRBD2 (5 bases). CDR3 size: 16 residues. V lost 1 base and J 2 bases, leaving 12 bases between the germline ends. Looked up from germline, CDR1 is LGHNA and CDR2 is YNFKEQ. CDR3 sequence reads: CASSQAADQTYNEQFF. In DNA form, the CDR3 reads TGTGCCAGCAGCCAAGCAGCGGACCAAACCTACAATGAGCAGTTCTTC.

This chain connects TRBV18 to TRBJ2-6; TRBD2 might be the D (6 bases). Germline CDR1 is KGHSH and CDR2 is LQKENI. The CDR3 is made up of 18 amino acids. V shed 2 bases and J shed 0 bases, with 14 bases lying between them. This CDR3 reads CASSPTSSPLSGANVLTF. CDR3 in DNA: TGTGCCAGCTCACCAACTAGCTCCCCCCTCTCTGGGGCCAACGTCCTGACTTTC.

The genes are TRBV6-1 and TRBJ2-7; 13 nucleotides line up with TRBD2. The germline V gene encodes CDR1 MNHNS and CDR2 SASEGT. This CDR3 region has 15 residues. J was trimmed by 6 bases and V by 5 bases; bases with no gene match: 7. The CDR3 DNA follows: TGTGCCAGCAGTTCTAGACTAGCGGGAGGACGCGAGCAGTACTTC. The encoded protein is CASSSRLAGGREQYF.

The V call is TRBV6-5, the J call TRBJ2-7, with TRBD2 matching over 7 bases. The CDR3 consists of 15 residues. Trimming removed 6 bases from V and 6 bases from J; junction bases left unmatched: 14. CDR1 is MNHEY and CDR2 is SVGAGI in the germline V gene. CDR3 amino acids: CASRLRRGEGREQYF. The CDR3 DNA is TGTGCCAGCAGGCTTCGCCGGGGGGAGGGCCGCGAGCAGTACTTC.

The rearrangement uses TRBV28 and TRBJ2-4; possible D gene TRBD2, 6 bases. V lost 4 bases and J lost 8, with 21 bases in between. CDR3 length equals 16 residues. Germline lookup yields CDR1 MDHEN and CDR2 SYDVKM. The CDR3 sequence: CASSSQGLRQRDIQYF. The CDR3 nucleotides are TGTGCCAGCAGTTCCCAGGGACTCAGACAGAGAGACATTCAGTACTTC.

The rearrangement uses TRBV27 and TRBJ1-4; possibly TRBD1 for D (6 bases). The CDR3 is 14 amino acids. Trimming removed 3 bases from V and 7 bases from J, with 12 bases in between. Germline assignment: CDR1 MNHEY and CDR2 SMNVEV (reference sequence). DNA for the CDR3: TGTGCCAGCAGTTTGAAAGGGGGTGGTGAAAAACTGTTTTTT. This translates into CASSLKGGGEKLFF. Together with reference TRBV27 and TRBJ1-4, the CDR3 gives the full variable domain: EAQVTQNPRYLITVTGKKLTVTCSQNMNHEYMSWYRQDPGLGLRQIYYSMNVEVTDKGDVPEGYKVSRKEKRNFPLILESPSPNQTSLYFCASSLKGGGEKLFFGSGTQLSVL.

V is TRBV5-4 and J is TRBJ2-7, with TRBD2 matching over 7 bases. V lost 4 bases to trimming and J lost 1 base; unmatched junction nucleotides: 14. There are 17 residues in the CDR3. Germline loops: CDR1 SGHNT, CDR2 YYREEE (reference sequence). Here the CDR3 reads CASSLVRGSLNSYEQYF. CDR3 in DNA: TGTGCCAGCAGCCTCGTGCGGGGGTCGCTTAATTCCTACGAGCAGTACTTC.

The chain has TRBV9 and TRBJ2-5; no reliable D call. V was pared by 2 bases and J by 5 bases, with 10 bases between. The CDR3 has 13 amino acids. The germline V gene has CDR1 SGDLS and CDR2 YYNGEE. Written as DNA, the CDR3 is TGTGCCAGCAGCGTTACATTTCTGGAGACCCAGTACTTC. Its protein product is CASSVTFLETQYF.

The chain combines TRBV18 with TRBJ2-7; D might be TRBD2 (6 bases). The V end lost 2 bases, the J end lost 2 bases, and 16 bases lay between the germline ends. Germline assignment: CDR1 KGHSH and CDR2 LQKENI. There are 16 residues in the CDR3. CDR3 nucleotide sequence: TGTGCCAGCTCACCATCCCCTGGGGGGAGCACCTACGAGCAGTACTTC. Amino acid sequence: CASSPSPGGSTYEQYF.

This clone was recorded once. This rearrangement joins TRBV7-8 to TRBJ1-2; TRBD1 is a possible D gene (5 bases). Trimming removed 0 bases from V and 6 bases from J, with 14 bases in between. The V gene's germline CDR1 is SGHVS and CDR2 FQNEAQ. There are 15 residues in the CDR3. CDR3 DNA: TGTGCCAGCAGCTTAGCGGGGGGGGTCAGGGATGGCTACACCTTC. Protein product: CASSLAGGVRDGYTF. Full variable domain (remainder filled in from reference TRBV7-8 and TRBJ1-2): GAGVSQSPRYKVAKRGQDVALRCDPISGHVSLFWYQQALGQGPEFLTYFQNEAQLDKSGLPSDRFFAERPEGSVSTLKIQRTQQEDSAVYLCASSLAGGVRDGYTFGSGTRLTVV.

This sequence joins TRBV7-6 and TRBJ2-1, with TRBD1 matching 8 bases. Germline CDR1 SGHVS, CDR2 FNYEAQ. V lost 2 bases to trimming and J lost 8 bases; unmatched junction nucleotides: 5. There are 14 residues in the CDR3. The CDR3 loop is CASSLNRGVDEQFF. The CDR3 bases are TGTGCCAGCAGCTTAAACAGGGGGGTCGATGAGCAGTTCTTC.